The 19 T cell receptor beta chains below were found in one sample sequenced in a study of shared T cell receptors in the human thymus. TCRdb's table, derived via immunoSEQ multiplex PCR, lists solely in-frame clones and lacks some. The top ten clones hold 0.0095% to 0.011% of a sample with hundreds of thousands of clones, 70% to 90% of them seen once. These data were also filed under a second study, of human thymus T cells.

The material sequenced was thymocytes. All receptors derive from a girl less than two years old with a congenital heart defect.

The chain links TRBV27 to TRBJ1-6, with TRBD1 as a possible D gene (5 bases). CDR1 is MNHEY and CDR2 is SMNVEV in the germline V gene (reference sequence). CDR3 length equals 15 residues. The V end was cut by 3 bases, the J end by 6 bases, with 12 bases between. For the CDR3, the DNA is TGTGCCAGCAGTTTTCGGCCAGGGTTTAATTCACCCCTCCACTTT. Translating it yields CASSFRPGFNSPLHF.

CDR3 amino acids: CASSQPTGTGLYGYTF. The DNA for the CDR3 is TGCGCCAGCAGCCAGCCTACGGGGACAGGGCTTTATGGCTACACCTTC. V is TRBV4-1 and J is TRBJ1-2, with 9 bases matching TRBD1. Germline V gene data show CDR1 as MGHRA and CDR2 as YSYEKL. This CDR3 contains 16 residues. V trimming: 3 bases; J trimming: 5 bases; junction bases outside the gene matches: 10.

The V call is TRBV7-9, the J call TRBJ2-1; tentative D call: TRBD1 (5 bases). The germline V gene encodes CDR1 SEHNR and CDR2 FQNEAQ (reference sequence). Trimming left V 10 bases short and J 8 bases short, with 21 bases between. This CDR3 contains 14 residues. As DNA, the CDR3 is TGTGCCACTAGTAGTTGGACAATTGCCGATGAGCAGTTCTTC. Translated, it gives CATSSWTIADEQFF.

This clone was seen more than once but under ten times. The chain has TRBV9 and TRBJ1-1; 8 bases are a match to TRBD1. CDR3 length: 20 residues. The germline gives CDR1 SGDLS, CDR2 YYNGEE. V lost 6 bases to trimming and J lost 2 bases; unmatched junction nucleotides: 24. The CDR3 nucleotides are TGTGCCAGCACCGCCGACCGACTAGGAAGAACAGGGGGGATAAACACTGAAGCTTTCTTT. This translates into CASTADRLGRTGGINTEAFF.

The rearrangement joins TRBV7-9 to TRBJ2-1; 7 nucleotides agree with TRBD1. Germline CDR1 is SEHNR and CDR2 is FQNEAQ (reference sequence). Trimming took 0 bases from V and 6 from J; bases not matched to a gene: 8. This CDR3 is 16 amino acids long. CDR3 DNA sequence: TGTGCCAGCAGCTTAGCTGGCAGGGGGAAGGCCAATGAGCAGTTCTTC. Its translation: CASSLAGRGKANEQFF.

This chain links TRBV5-1 with TRBJ1-2, with TRBD1 as a possible D gene (5 bases). V lost 3 bases to trimming and J lost 4 bases, with 10 bases between them. From germline, CDR1 is SGHRS and CDR2 YFSETQ. CDR3 length: 13 amino acids. CDR3 region: CASSSRQSYGYTF. CDR3 bases: TGCGCCAGCAGCTCCAGACAGTCCTATGGCTACACCTTC.

This chain connects TRBV7-8 to TRBJ1-6, with D possibly matching TRBD1 (5 bases). V was trimmed by 8 bases and J by 0 bases, leaving 11 bases between them. CDR3 length equals 15 residues. From germline, CDR1 is SGHVS and CDR2 FQNEAQ. The CDR3: CASQRGCSYNSPLHF. As DNA, the CDR3 is TGTGCCAGCCAGCGGGGGTGCTCCTATAATTCACCCCTCCACTTT. The full variable domain, in which reference TRBV7-8 and TRBJ1-6 provide the parts outside the CDR3, is GAGVSQSPRYKVAKRGQDVALRCDPISGHVSLFWYQQALGQGPEFLTYFQNEAQLDKSGLPSDRFFAERPEGSVSTLKIQRTQQEDSAVYLCASQRGCSYNSPLHFGNGTRLTVT.

V is TRBV28 and J is TRBJ1-1, with D perhaps matching TRBD1 (6 bases). Germline-derived CDR1 and CDR2 are MDHEN and SYDVKM. Trimming cost V 9 bases and J 4 bases, with 24 bases left between them. The CDR3 length is 16 residues. The CDR3 DNA sequence: TGTGCCAGTTACGCTCGACAGGCCCCTGGGGGCACTGAAGCTTTCTTT. It is translated as CASYARQAPGGTEAFF.

The chain links TRBV19 to TRBJ1-5; a possible D gene is TRBD1 (5 bases). The V and J ends lost 6 bases and 6 bases respectively, with 21 bases between them. This CDR3 has 16 residues. Germline V gives CDR1 LNHDA, CDR2 SQIVND (reference sequence). This CDR3 reads CASRGTAGGLRQPQHF. The CDR3 bases are TGTGCCAGTAGGGGGACGGCGGGGGGTTTACGTCAGCCCCAGCATTTT.

The CDR3 DNA reads TGTGCCAGCAGCTCCCCCCACCCGGGACAGTCGAACACTGAAGCTTTCTTT. The encoded protein is CASSSPHPGQSNTEAFF. This rearrangement joins TRBV11-3 to TRBJ1-1; 7 bases match TRBD1. This CDR3 is built from 17 residues. CDR1 and CDR2 (germline): SGHNT, YENEEA. The junction had 12 bases not matched to a gene; V was cut back by 4 bases and J by 1 base.

The chain combines TRBV2 with TRBJ1-6; a weak D match, TRBD1 (5 bases). The CDR3 consists of 14 residues. From germline, CDR1 is SNHLY and CDR2 FYNNEI. V was pared by 7 bases and J by 9 bases, with 16 bases between. Here the CDR3 DNA reads TGTGCCAGCAAGGGGTTCGCGGGATTTTCACCCCTCCACTTT. This sequence encodes CASKGFAGFSPLHF.

The CDR3 spells CASSSDSLVSPLHF. The CDR3 DNA sequence: TGCGCCAGCAGCTCGGACAGCCTGGTATCACCCCTCCACTTT. This rearrangement joins TRBV5-1 to TRBJ1-6; D may be TRBD1 (6 bases). Germline assignment: CDR1 SGHRS and CDR2 YFSETQ. The CDR3 spans 14 residues. The germline V and J ends were trimmed by 3 bases and 10 bases, with 14 bases remaining between them.

The chain is built from TRBV6-1 and TRBJ2-3, with a weak D call TRBD1 (5 bases). The germline gives CDR1 MNHNS, CDR2 SASEGT. This CDR3 comprises 16 residues. V lost 4 bases, J lost 4 bases, and 18 bases lay in between. The CDR3 DNA sequence: TGTGCCAGCAGTGTCACCCCCGGGCAGGGATCAGATACGCAGTATTTT. Its translation: CASSVTPGQGSDTQYF.

The chain combines TRBV11-2 with TRBJ2-5, with 8 nucleotides matching TRBD1. Trimming at V came to 5 bases and at J to 5 bases, leaving 13 bases not matched to a gene. The germline gives CDR1 SGHAT, CDR2 FQNNGV. This CDR3 has 16 amino acids. Here the CDR3 reads CASSGKRQGAAETQYF. DNA for the CDR3: TGTGCCAGCAGCGGAAAAAGGCAGGGGGCTGCGGAGACCCAGTACTTC.

The V gene is TRBV7-4, the J gene TRBJ1-1; D is perhaps TRBD1 (5 bases). The CDR3 extends over 16 amino acids. Germline CDR1 SGHVT, CDR2 SQSDAQ. Trimming removed 3 bases from V and 0 bases from J, with 14 bases in between. DNA of the CDR3: TGTGCCAGCAGCTTGGCCTGGGGGGGAATGAACACTGAAGCTTTCTTT. Translating it yields CASSLAWGGMNTEAFF.

The CDR3 loop is CASSLGLSHTYYGYTF. The CDR3 DNA is TGTGCCAGCAGCTTAGGGCTTAGCCACACGTACTATGGCTACACCTTC. The chain uses TRBV7-9 and TRBJ1-2; D gene uncertain. Trimming pared 1 base from V and 3 bases from J, leaving 15 bases between. CDR1 SEHNR and CDR2 FQNEAQ come from the germline V gene (reference sequence). The CDR3 is made up of 16 amino acids. The full variable domain, rest sourced from reference TRBV7-9 and TRBJ1-2, is DTGVSQNPRHKITKRGQNVTFRCDPISEHNRLYWYRQTLGQGPEFLTYFQNEAQLEKSRLLSDRFSAERPKGSFSTLEIQRTEQGDSAMYLCASSLGLSHTYYGYTFGSGTRLTVV.

The chain employs TRBV19 and TRBJ2-1, with a possible D match to TRBD2 (6 bases). The germline V gene encodes CDR1 LNHDA and CDR2 SQIVND (reference sequence). This CDR3 spans 15 amino acids. The germline V and J ends were trimmed by 3 bases and 7 bases, with 16 bases remaining between them. The CDR3 bases are TGTGCCAGTAGTATCACCCTAACTAGCCCGAATGAGCAGTTCTTC. This translates into CASSITLTSPNEQFF.

The V and J genes are TRBV4-3 and TRBJ1-1, with TRBD1 matching over 8 bases. Germline trimming cut 5 bases from V and 5 bases from J; bases unmatched to any gene: 16. This CDR3 is 17 amino acids long. The germline V gene has CDR1 LGHNA and CDR2 YSLEER. The CDR3 bases are TGCGCCAGCAGCGAACGTAGGCGACAGGGGCTGGATACTGAAGCTTTCTTT. Translating gives CASSERRRQGLDTEAFF.

V usage is TRBV7-9 and J usage is TRBJ1-2; 8 bases agree with TRBD1. The CDR3 covers 13 residues. From germline, CDR1 is SEHNR and CDR2 FQNEAQ (reference sequence). V trimming: 1 base; J trimming: 13 bases; junction bases outside the gene matches: 8. Here the CDR3 DNA reads TGTGCCAGCAGCTTAGGAGGGACAGGTTTCTCCACCTTC. Protein sequence: CASSLGGTGFSTF.